This record concerns one T cell receptor (beta chain) sequence. Its antigen is currently unknown. Germline values: CDR1 MNHEY, CDR2 SMNVEV (reference sequence). The CDR3 consists of 13 residues. V was clipped by 6 bases and J by 8 bases; unmatched bases: 7. In each PCR, synthetic TCR analog templates were spiked in. Libraries were prepared by immunoSEQ multiplex PCR; TCRdb keeps only in-frame clonotypes and omits some of them. Here the sample spans about 90,000 clones, roughly 85% being singletons. The data belong to a study of PD-L1 blockade in urothelial cancer. Study information: T cell content in blood samples showed a median of about 140,000. Study-wide findings and caveats: Durable benefit was linked to greater 3-week expansion of tumor-associated blood clones.

The time point is: peripheral blood 6 weeks after treatment start. This clonotype originated in a man aged 70 or older with urothelial cancer. The sequencing here drew on PBMCs, taken around atezolizumab (anti-PD-L1) treatment. The V and J genes are TRBV27 and TRBJ1-2, with 9 bases identical to TRBD1. The CDR3 protein is CASSLQGAQGYTF. CDR3 nucleotides: TGTGCCAGCAGCCTACAGGGGGCGCAGGGCTACACCTTC.